This T cell receptor beta chain emerged from a study of cytomegalovirus exposure and HLA in healthy donors. Regarding the study as a whole: In a later analysis, TCR beta V- and J-gene trimming showed a link to a missense DCLRE1C variant. Reportedly, diagnosis of cytomegalovirus status by the classifier showed high specificity and sensitivity.

The PCR employed 60 Vbeta primers together with 13 Jbeta primers. Sequenced by immunoSEQ multiplex PCR; TCRdb stores in-frame clones only, minus some. In the table there are fewer than 140,000 clones, about 81% of which are singletons. This clone has just one count. Antigen: not known. Trimming removed 0 bases from V and 4 bases from J, with 11 bases in between. The CDR3 consists of 15 residues. Per germline, CDR1 LGHNA and CDR2 YNFKEQ. The chain carries TRBV4-2 and TRBJ2-3; D possibly corresponds to TRBD2 (5 bases). Sequencing was performed on PBMCs. This sequence originates from a male donor in good health and CMV-seropositive. The CDR3 bases are TGTGCCAGCAGCCAAGATCAAAGGCGGGCAGATACGCAGTATTTT. This encodes CASSQDQRRADTQYF.